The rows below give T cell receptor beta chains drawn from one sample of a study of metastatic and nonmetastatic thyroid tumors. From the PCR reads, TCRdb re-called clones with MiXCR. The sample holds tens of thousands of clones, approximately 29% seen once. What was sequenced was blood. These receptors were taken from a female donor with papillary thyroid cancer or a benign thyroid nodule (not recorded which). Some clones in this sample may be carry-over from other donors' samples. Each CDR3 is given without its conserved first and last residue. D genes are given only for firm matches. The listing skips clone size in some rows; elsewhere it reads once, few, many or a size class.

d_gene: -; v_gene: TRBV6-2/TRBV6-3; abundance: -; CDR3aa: ASISDSPNIEAF
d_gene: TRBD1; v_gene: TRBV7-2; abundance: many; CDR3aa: ASSQTGYQETQY
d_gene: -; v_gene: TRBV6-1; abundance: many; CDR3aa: ASSWGNNQPQH
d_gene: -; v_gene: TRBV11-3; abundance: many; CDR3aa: ASSRGLRTEAF
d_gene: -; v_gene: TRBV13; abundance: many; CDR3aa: ASSTMDSPGEKLF
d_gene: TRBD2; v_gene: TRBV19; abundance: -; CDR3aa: ASMSGGGGVPETQY
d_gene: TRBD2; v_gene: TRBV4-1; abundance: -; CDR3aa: ASSQDRLAGGPGTQY
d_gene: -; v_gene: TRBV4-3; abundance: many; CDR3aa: ASSQATTSYEQY
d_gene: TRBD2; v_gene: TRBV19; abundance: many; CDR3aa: ASSMGGRMDTQY
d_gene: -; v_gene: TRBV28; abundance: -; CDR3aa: ASSLYGGWVEALPKNTEAF
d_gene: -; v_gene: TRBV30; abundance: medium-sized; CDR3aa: AWSVLGATQH
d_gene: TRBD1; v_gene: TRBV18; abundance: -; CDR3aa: ASSPDGQGTGHEQF
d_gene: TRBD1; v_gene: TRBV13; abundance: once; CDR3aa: ASIPYRGKDEHY
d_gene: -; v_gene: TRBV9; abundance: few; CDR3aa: ASSVAPSVGFNERF
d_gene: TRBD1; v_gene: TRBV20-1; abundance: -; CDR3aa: SARTGGGSTEAF
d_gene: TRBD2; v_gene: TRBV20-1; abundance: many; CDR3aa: SARTSGSGGELF